These 32 T cell receptor beta chains were sequenced from one sample in a study of circulating and synovial CD4+ cells in juvenile arthritis. TCRdb keeps only in-frame clones here, not all; method: immunoSEQ multiplex PCR. Of under 40,000 clones listed, roughly 93% are singletons. The material sequenced was CD4+ T cells from blood. The receptors come from a human donor with juvenile idiopathic arthritis.

V is TRBV5-8 and J is TRBJ1-4; 7 bases line up with TRBD1. This CDR3 spans 15 amino acids. Germline V gene data show CDR1 as SGHTS and CDR2 as YDEGEE. The junction had 10 bases not matched to a gene; V was cut back by 5 bases and J by 6 bases. DNA for the CDR3: TGTGCCAGCAGTCCCTCAGGGGGAGGACATGAAAAACTGTTTTTT. Protein product: CASSPSGGGHEKLFF. The full variable domain, rest sourced from reference TRBV5-8 and TRBJ1-4, is EAGVTQSPTHLIKTRGQQATLRCSPISGHTSVYWYQQALGLGLQFLLWYDEGEERNRGNFPPRFSGRQFPNYSSELNVNALELEDSALYLCASSPSGGGHEKLFFGSGTQLSVL.

V gene TRBV6-1 combines with J gene TRBJ1-2; D call uncertain. In germline, CDR1 is MNHNS, CDR2 SASEGT. Deletions cut 2 bases from V and 8 bases from J, with 18 bases between. The CDR3 loop spans 15 amino acids. CDR3 DNA sequence: TGTGCCAGCAGTGAATCGTGGTCAATCCTATGGGGCTACACCTTC. Translating gives CASSESWSILWGYTF.

V usage is TRBV5-1 and J usage is TRBJ2-5, with 8 positions matching TRBD1. Germline CDR1 and CDR2: SGHRS and YFSETQ. Germline trimming cut 3 bases from V and 5 bases from J; bases unmatched to any gene: 6. This CDR3 is 14 amino acids long. This CDR3 reads CASSSQGVGETQYF. The CDR3 bases are TGCGCCAGCAGCTCACAGGGGGTGGGTGAGACCCAGTACTTC.

The chain has TRBV19 and TRBJ2-5, with a weak D call TRBD1 (6 bases). This CDR3 spans 13 amino acids. Germline V CDR1 and CDR2: LNHDA, SQIVND (reference sequence). Trimming stripped 8 bases from V and 0 bases from J, with 10 bases between. The CDR3 sequence: CASGRGYQETQYF. The CDR3 bases are TGTGCCAGTGGCAGGGGTTACCAAGAGACCCAGTACTTC.

The CDR3 sequence is CASRDRGTTEAFF. The CDR3 coding sequence is TGTGCCAGTCGAGACAGGGGGACCACTGAAGCTTTCTTT. The chain couples TRBV5-6 to TRBJ1-1; 9 bases are a match to TRBD1. V gave up 8 bases and J gave up 4 bases; unmatched junction bases: 6. This CDR3 has 13 amino acids. From germline, CDR1 is SGHDT and CDR2 YYEEEE.

The genes are TRBV5-1 and TRBJ1-1; tentatively, D is TRBD1 (5 bases). Germline CDR1 is SGHRS and CDR2 is YFSETQ. Trimming stripped 1 base from V and 1 base from J, with 8 bases between. CDR3 length equals 14 residues. The CDR3 DNA sequence: TGCGCCAGCAGCTTGTGGGGGGAGAACACTGAAGCTTTCTTT. Translation: CASSLWGENTEAFF. The entire variable domain, with the rest obtained from reference TRBV5-1 and TRBJ1-1, is as follows: KAGVTQTPRYLIKTRGQQVTLSCSPISGHRSVSWYQQTPGQGLQFLFEYFSETQRNKGNFPGRFSGRQFSNSRSEMNVSTLELGDSALYLCASSLWGENTEAFFGQGTRLTVV.

The CDR3 loop reads CASSFSVGSYNEQFF. CDR3 nucleotide sequence: TGCGCCAGCAGCTTTTCGGTCGGCTCCTACAATGAGCAGTTCTTC. V is TRBV5-1 and J is TRBJ2-1; D not resolved. CDR3 length: 15 residues. The V end was cut by 2 bases, the J end by 0 bases, with 9 bases between. Looked up from germline, CDR1 is SGHRS and CDR2 is YFSETQ. The full variable domain, with the rest looked up from reference TRBV5-1 and TRBJ2-1, is KAGVTQTPRYLIKTRGQQVTLSCSPISGHRSVSWYQQTPGQGLQFLFEYFSETQRNKGNFPGRFSGRQFSNSRSEMNVSTLELGDSALYLCASSFSVGSYNEQFFGPGTRLTVL.

The chain uses TRBV7-3 and TRBJ1-2; D is perhaps TRBD1 (6 bases). Trimming cost V 6 bases and J 2 bases, with 10 bases left between them. The CDR3 sequence is 13 residues long. Germline loops: CDR1 SGHTA, CDR2 FQGTGA. CDR3 residues: CASSLDSNYGYTF. CDR3 DNA sequence: TGTGCCAGCAGTTTGGACAGCAACTATGGCTACACCTTC.

The chain combines TRBV29-1 with TRBJ2-1, with 11 bases aligning to TRBD2. In germline, CDR1 is SQVTM, CDR2 ANQGSEA. There are 16 residues in the CDR3. V was pared by 7 bases and J by 1 base, with 9 bases of the junction left unmatched. CDR3: CSAPPLAGGSYNEQFF. The CDR3 DNA reads TGCAGCGCCCCCCCCCTAGCGGGAGGATCCTACAATGAGCAGTTCTTC.

The rearrangement links TRBV21-1 to TRBJ1-3; TRBD1, the D gene given by the table, was not confirmed from the DNA. TRBV21-1 is an annotated pseudogene. The length of the CDR3 is 17 residues. CDR3 in DNA: TGTGCCAGCAGCAAGGAACCAGACAGGAGGTGTGGAAACACCATATATTTT. This encodes CASSKEPDRRCGNTIYF.

V usage is TRBV6-1 and J usage is TRBJ2-7; 12 bases map to TRBD2. The V gene end was trimmed by 6 bases and the J gene end by 9 bases; junction bases not matched to a gene: 6. The CDR3 length is 13 residues. CDR1 and CDR2 from the germline V gene are MNHNS and SASEGT. CDR3 protein: CASSPVLAGGQYF. DNA of the CDR3: TGTGCCAGCAGCCCCGTACTAGCGGGGGGGCAGTACTTC.

V is TRBV19 and J is TRBJ2-5; D unclear. This CDR3 contains 14 residues. Germline CDR1 and CDR2: LNHDA and SQIVND (reference sequence). V was clipped by 5 bases and J by 1 base, with 11 bases between them. The CDR3 DNA is TGTGCCAGTAGTGCCCGCGCCCGCCAAGAGACCCAGTACTTC. This codes for CASSARARQETQYF.

V usage is TRBV6-1 and J usage is TRBJ1-2, with TRBD1 matching over 9 bases. The V gene's germline CDR1 is MNHNS and CDR2 SASEGT. The CDR3 spans 14 residues. The trim removed 8 bases at V and 3 bases at J, leaving 7 bases unmatched. The CDR3 loop reads CASSGQGSHYGYTF. CDR3 DNA sequence: TGTGCCAGCTCGGGACAGGGCTCTCACTATGGCTACACCTTC.

J is TRBJ1-1 and V is TRBV7-8; no definite D call. Germline V lookup: CDR1 SGHVS, CDR2 FQNEAQ. This CDR3 has 16 amino acids. V dropped 0 bases and J dropped 5 bases, with 16 bases sitting between them. The CDR3 DNA reads as TGTGCCAGCAGCTTAGCGGGCACATTCCTCGGAACTGAAGCTTTCTTT. The encoded protein is CASSLAGTFLGTEAFF.

The chain has TRBV28 and TRBJ2-3, with 14 positions matching TRBD2. The germline V gene has CDR1 MDHEN and CDR2 SYDVKM. The CDR3 is 17 amino acids. V lost 6 bases, J lost 1 base, and 6 bases stayed unmatched. DNA for the CDR3: TGTGCCAGCAGCCTGACTAGCGGGAGGGTGGGCACAGATACGCAGTATTTT. Protein product: CASSLTSGRVGTDTQYF.

The rearrangement uses TRBV28 and TRBJ2-5; D uncertain. V lost 3 bases to trimming and J lost 1 base, with 6 bases between them. The CDR3 extends over 13 amino acids. The germline gives CDR1 MDHEN, CDR2 SYDVKM. The CDR3 spells CASSFAVQETQYF. The CDR3 DNA follows: TGTGCCAGCAGTTTTGCGGTCCAAGAGACCCAGTACTTC.

J is TRBJ2-7 and V is TRBV6-5, with 7 bases lining up with TRBD1. The length of the CDR3 is 15 residues. Germline V CDR1 and CDR2: MNHEY, SVGAGI. After removal of 0 bases from V and 0 bases from J, the junction contained 2 bases not matched to a gene. As DNA, the CDR3 is TGTGCCAGCAGTTACTCGGGACAGAGCTCCTACGAGCAGTACTTC. It specifies CASSYSGQSSYEQYF.

This chain joins TRBV7-2 and TRBJ2-1; possibly TRBD2 for D (5 bases). Trimming shortened V by 5 bases and J by 11 bases, and 13 bases separated the two germline ends. Germline V gene lookup returns CDR1 SGHTA and CDR2 FQGNSA. This CDR3 is built from 12 residues. The CDR3 here is CASSPLDFQQFF. CDR3 nucleotide sequence: TGTGCCAGCAGCCCCCTGGACTTCCAGCAGTTCTTC.

This chain links TRBV7-9 with TRBJ1-1; possible D gene TRBD1, 5 bases. CDR1 and CDR2 from the germline V gene are SEHNR and FQNEAQ (reference sequence). The ends were cut back, 2 bases at V and 7 bases at J, with 11 bases in the middle. The CDR3 sequence is 13 residues long. The CDR3 coding sequence is TGTGCCAGCAGCTTATTGCAGGGTGGTGAAGCTTTCTTT. Protein sequence: CASSLLQGGEAFF.

The genes are TRBV28 and TRBJ2-7; 7 bases agree with TRBD1. From germline, CDR1 is MDHEN and CDR2 SYDVKM. After removal of 8 bases from V and 2 bases from J, the junction contained 9 bases not matched to a gene. The CDR3 is 14 amino acids. CDR3 sequence reads: CASLPTGQAYEQYF. The CDR3 bases are TGTGCCAGCTTGCCGACAGGGCAAGCCTACGAGCAGTACTTC. The full variable domain, completed using reference TRBV28 and TRBJ2-7, is DVKVTQSSRYLVKRTGEKVFLECVQDMDHENMFWYRQDPGLGLRLIYFSYDVKMKEKGDIPEGYSVSREKKERFSLILESASTNQTSMYLCASLPTGQAYEQYFGPGTRLTVT.

The rearrangement links TRBV6-1 to TRBJ2-7, with a tentative D call TRBD2 (5 bases). V was cut by 2 bases and J by 6 bases, with 11 bases left in between. Germline V gene sequence: CDR1 MNHNS, CDR2 SASEGT. The CDR3 runs 13 residues. CDR3: CASSESGEGEQYF. The DNA of the CDR3 is TGTGCCAGCAGTGAATCCGGGGAAGGCGAGCAGTACTTC.

The chain is built from TRBV6-5 and TRBJ1-1; perhaps TRBD1 as D (5 bases). Trimming removed 5 bases at V and 1 base at J, with 14 bases between. CDR3 length: 15 amino acids. Germline CDR1 reads MNHEY; CDR2 reads SVGAGI. CDR3 sequence: CASSHPGGRNTEAFF. CDR3 DNA sequence: TGTGCCAGCAGTCACCCTGGGGGGAGGAACACTGAAGCTTTCTTT.

CDR3 bases: TGTGCCACCAGCAGAGGAACCACTAGCGAGAACTACAATGAGCAGTTCTTC. It encodes CATSRGTTSENYNEQFF. The chain has TRBV15 and TRBJ2-1; TRBD2 aligns across 7 bases. Germline V gene data show CDR1 as LNHNV and CDR2 as YYDKDF (reference sequence). Trimming took 1 base from V and 3 from J; bases not matched to a gene: 9. This CDR3 is built from 17 residues.

The rearrangement links TRBV28 to TRBJ2-3, with 8 bases identical to TRBD2. The CDR3 loop spans 15 amino acids. Germline loops: CDR1 MDHEN, CDR2 SYDVKM. The V and J ends lost 8 bases and 0 bases, in that order; junction bases with no gene match: 7. The CDR3 reads CASATSGISTDTQYF. CDR3 DNA sequence: TGTGCCAGCGCCACTAGCGGCATTAGCACAGATACGCAGTATTTT.

This sequence joins TRBV5-1 and TRBJ1-2; 9 positions match TRBD1. J gave up 4 bases and V 4 bases, and 8 bases lay outside the gene matches. The CDR3 runs 15 residues. Germline V gene sequence: CDR1 SGHRS, CDR2 YFSETQ. CDR3 sequence reads: CASSLGQGAGYGYTF. DNA for the CDR3: TGCGCCAGCAGCCTGGGACAGGGAGCGGGCTATGGCTACACCTTC. Full variable domain (missing parts from reference TRBV5-1 and TRBJ1-2): KAGVTQTPRYLIKTRGQQVTLSCSPISGHRSVSWYQQTPGQGLQFLFEYFSETQRNKGNFPGRFSGRQFSNSRSEMNVSTLELGDSALYLCASSLGQGAGYGYTFGSGTRLTVV.

The rearrangement joins TRBV25-1 to TRBJ2-7; no firm D call. The CDR3 is 15 residues long. The germline V gene encodes CDR1 MGHDK and CDR2 SYGVNS. V lost 0 bases and J lost 7, with 16 bases in between. The CDR3 loop reads CASSEYTSTLGEQYF. CDR3 in DNA: TGTGCCAGCAGTGAATATACCAGCACCCTAGGTGAGCAGTACTTC.

The chain couples TRBV5-1 to TRBJ2-7, with 12 bases lining up with TRBD1. Germline V gene data show CDR1 as SGHRS and CDR2 as YFSETQ. The length of the CDR3 is 15 residues. V gave up 0 bases and J gave up 6 bases; unmatched junction bases: 4. CDR3 in amino acids: CASSLAGTGGGEQYF. As DNA, the CDR3 is TGCGCCAGCAGCTTGGCAGGGACAGGGGGCGGCGAGCAGTACTTC. The full variable domain, with the rest looked up from reference TRBV5-1 and TRBJ2-7, is KAGVTQTPRYLIKTRGQQVTLSCSPISGHRSVSWYQQTPGQGLQFLFEYFSETQRNKGNFPGRFSGRQFSNSRSEMNVSTLELGDSALYLCASSLAGTGGGEQYFGPGTRLTVT.

The chain links TRBV10-1 to TRBJ2-7, with D tentatively TRBD1 (6 bases). The CDR3 runs 14 residues. The V end was cut by 8 bases, the J end by 3 bases, with 17 bases between. Germline loops: CDR1 WNHNN, CDR2 SYGVQD (reference sequence). CDR3 region: CASGRGRTDYEQYF. The CDR3 coding sequence is TGCGCCAGCGGCAGGGGAAGGACTGACTACGAGCAGTACTTC.

The chain has TRBV19 and TRBJ1-4; 10 bases map to TRBD1. This CDR3 is 15 amino acids long. J lost 8 bases, V lost 4 bases, and 7 bases had no gene match. In germline, CDR1 is LNHDA, CDR2 SQIVND (reference sequence). CDR3 loop: CASSTTRDRGEKLFF. Here the CDR3 DNA reads TGTGCCAGTAGTACGACCCGGGACAGGGGCGAAAAACTGTTTTTT.

J is TRBJ2-7 and V is TRBV9; no clear D. The germline V and J ends were trimmed by 0 bases and 2 bases, with 6 bases remaining between them. Germline assignment: CDR1 SGDLS and CDR2 YYNGEE. This CDR3 is 13 amino acids long. The CDR3 spells CASSVGLAYEQYF. DNA of the CDR3: TGTGCCAGCAGCGTAGGGCTAGCCTACGAGCAGTACTTC.

The V call is TRBV5-1, the J call TRBJ2-7; D gene ambiguous. The germline V gene has CDR1 SGHRS and CDR2 YFSETQ. The V end lost 6 bases, the J end lost 5 bases, and 18 bases lay between the germline ends. CDR3 length: 14 residues. DNA of the CDR3: TGCGCCAGCAATCCGAGACCAGCGATAAACGAGCAGTACTTC. As protein: CASNPRPAINEQYF.

The chain carries TRBV2 and TRBJ2-2; D remains ambiguous. V shed 0 bases and J shed 9 bases, with 8 bases lying between them. Germline V CDR1 and CDR2: SNHLY, FYNNEI. This CDR3 has 13 amino acids. Here the CDR3 reads CASSEAVSRELFF. The DNA for the CDR3 is TGTGCCAGCAGTGAAGCGGTGAGCCGGGAGCTGTTTTTT.